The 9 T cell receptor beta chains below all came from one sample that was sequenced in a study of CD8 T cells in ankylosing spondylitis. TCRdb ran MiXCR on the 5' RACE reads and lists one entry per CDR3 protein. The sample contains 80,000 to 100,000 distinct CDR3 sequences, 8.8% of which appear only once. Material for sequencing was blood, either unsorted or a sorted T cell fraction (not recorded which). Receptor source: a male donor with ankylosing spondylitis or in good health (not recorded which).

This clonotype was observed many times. CDR3 DNA sequence: TGTGCCAGCAGAAGTGGTAACGCGTACAATGAGCAGTTCTTC. It translates to CASRSGNAYNEQFF. V is TRBV6-5 and J is TRBJ2-1; D is uncertain. CDR1 and CDR2 from the germline V gene are MNHEY and SVGAGI. The CDR3 sequence is 14 residues long. Trimming shortened V by 6 bases and J by 4 bases, and 13 bases separated the two germline ends.

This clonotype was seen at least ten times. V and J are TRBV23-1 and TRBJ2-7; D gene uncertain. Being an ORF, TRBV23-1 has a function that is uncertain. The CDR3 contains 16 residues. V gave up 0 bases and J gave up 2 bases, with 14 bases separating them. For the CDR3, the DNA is TGCGCCAGCAGTCAATCTAAAGGGTCATTGCCCTACGAGCAGTACTTC. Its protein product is CASSQSKGSLPYEQYF.

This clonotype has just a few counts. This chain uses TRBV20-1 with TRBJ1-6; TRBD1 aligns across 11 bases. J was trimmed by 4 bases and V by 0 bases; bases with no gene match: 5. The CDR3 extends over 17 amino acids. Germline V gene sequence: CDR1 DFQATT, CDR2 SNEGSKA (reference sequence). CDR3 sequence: CSARDAGQGGYNSPLHF. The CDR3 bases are TGCAGTGCTAGAGATGCGGGACAGGGGGGGTATAATTCACCCCTCCACTTT.

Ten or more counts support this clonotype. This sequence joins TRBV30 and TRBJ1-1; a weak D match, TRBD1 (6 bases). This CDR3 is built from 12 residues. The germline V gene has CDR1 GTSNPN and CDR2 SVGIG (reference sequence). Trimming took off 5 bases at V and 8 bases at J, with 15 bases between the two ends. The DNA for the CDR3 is TGTGCCTGGGACAGAGGGGGGGCAGAAGCTTTCTTT. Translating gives CAWDRGGAEAFF. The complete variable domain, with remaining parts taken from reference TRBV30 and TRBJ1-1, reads SQTIHQWPATLVQPVGSPLSLECTVEGTSNPNLYWYRQAAGRGLQLLFYSVGIGQISSEVPQNLSASRPQDRQFILSSKKLLLSDSGFYLCAWDRGGAEAFFGQGTRLTVV.

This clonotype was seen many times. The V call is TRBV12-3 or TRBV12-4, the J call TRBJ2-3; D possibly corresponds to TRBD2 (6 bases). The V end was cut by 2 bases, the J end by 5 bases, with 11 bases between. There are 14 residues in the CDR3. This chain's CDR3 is CASSLTGERDTQYF. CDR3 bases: TGTGCCAGCAGTTTAACGGGGGAGAGAGATACGCAGTATTTT.

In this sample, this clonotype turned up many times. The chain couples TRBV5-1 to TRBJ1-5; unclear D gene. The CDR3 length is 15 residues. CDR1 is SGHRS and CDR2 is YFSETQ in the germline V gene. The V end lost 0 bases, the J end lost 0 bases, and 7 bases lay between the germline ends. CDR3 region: CASSLVSGSNQPQHF. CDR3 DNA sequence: TGCGCCAGCAGCTTGGTATCGGGTAGCAATCAGCCCCAGCATTTT.

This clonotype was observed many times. The CDR3 region has the DNA TGCGCCAGCAGCGCTACTAGCGGGGGGAACACCGGGGAGCTGTTTTTT. This sequence encodes CASSATSGGNTGELFF. The genes are TRBV5-1 and TRBJ2-2; 11 bases agree with TRBD2. The germline V gene has CDR1 SGHRS and CDR2 YFSETQ. The J segment lost 1 base and the V segment lost 4 bases, leaving 3 bases of the junction unmatched. CDR3 length equals 16 residues.

For the CDR3, the DNA is TGCGCCAGCAGTCAATCTACGGACAGTCCCTACGAGCAGTACTTC. Translating it yields CASSQSTDSPYEQYF. The chain employs TRBV23-1 and TRBJ2-7, with a possible D match to TRBD1 (6 bases). TRBV23-1 is labeled an ORF, and its function is uncertain. V was clipped by 0 bases and J by 2 bases, with 11 bases between them. The CDR3 totals 15 residues.

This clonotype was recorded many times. CDR3 DNA: TGTGCCAGCAAATGGGCAGGGGACTATGGCTACACCTTC. Its translation: CASKWAGDYGYTF. The chain joins TRBV6-2 or TRBV6-3 to TRBJ1-2; D perhaps matches TRBD1 (6 bases). CDR3 length equals 13 residues. The V gene lost 7 bases and the J gene lost 3 bases, with 12 bases spanning the gap. Germline assignment: CDR1 MNHEY and CDR2 SVGEGT.